These T cell receptor beta chains were read from a single sample in a study of blood T cell repertoires in COVID-19. Clones were read by immunoSEQ multiplex PCR, and TCRdb kept only the in-frame ones, dropping some. The profile shows around 620,000 clones, just under 90% of them singletons. The sample comprised peripheral blood. The receptor source for this set is a woman younger than 30 with acute or convalescent COVID-19. The CDR3 runs from the conserved cysteine through the conserved F or W. A D gene is named only where the DNA matches it firmly. Size is omitted from some rows. Given values are once, few, many or a class for expanded clones.

J gene | clone size | V gene | D gene | CDR3 DNA | CDR3 protein
TRBJ2-1 | . | TRBV5-4 | . | TGTGCCAGCAGCTTCGACAGCTCCTACAATGAGCAGTTCTTC | CASSFDSSYNEQFF
TRBJ1-5 | . | TRBV7-9 | . | TGTGCCAGCAGCTTTACGGGTCAGCCCCAGCATTTT | CASSFTGQPQHF
TRBJ1-5 | . | TRBV19 | TRBD1 | TGTGCCAGTAGCCCCCAGACAGGGCAGCCCCAGCATTTT | CASSPQTGQPQHF
TRBJ2-7 | . | TRBV6-5 | . | TGTGCCAGCAGTTACTCTGACAGCTCCTACGAGCAGTACTTC | CASSYSDSSYEQYF
TRBJ1-4 | . | TRBV6-5 | TRBD1 | TGTGCCAGCAGGAATCAGGGGGTGCGTAATGAAAAACTGTTTTTT | CASRNQGVRNEKLFF
TRBJ2-1 | . | TRBV7-6 | TRBD2 | TGTGCCAGCAGCTCGTATGGGGGGACTAGCGGCGACAAGAGCTCCTACAATGAGCAGTTCTTC | CASSSYGGTSGDKSSYNEQFF
TRBJ2-1 | . | TRBV6-5 | TRBD1 | TGTGCCAGCAGTTACCGGGACAGGGGATTAGGGCAGTTCTTC | CASSYRDRGLGQFF
TRBJ2-1 | . | TRBV7-2 | TRBD2 | TGTGCCAGCAGCCAAGCCGGGACTAGCGGGGGGAATGAGCAGTTCTTC | CASSQAGTSGGNEQFF
TRBJ1-1 | once | TRBV29-1 | . | TGCAGCGTTGTCAAGGGGTGGACTGAAGCTTTCTTT | CSVVKGWTEAFF
TRBJ2-3 | once | TRBV11-3 | TRBD1 | TGTGCCAGCGCCCTATTCGGACAGGTCCTCACAGATACGCAGTATTTT | CASALFGQVLTDTQYF
TRBJ1-1 | . | TRBV28 | TRBD1 | TGTGCCGTTTCAGACAGGGGTGGTGGTTTCTTT | CAVSDRGGGFF
TRBJ2-5 | . | TRBV2 | . | TGTGCCAGCAGTATCCGGGGAGAGACCCAGTACTTC | CASSIRGETQYF
TRBJ1-2 | . | TRBV13 | TRBD1 | TGTGCCAGCAGCCAGGGGACAGGGGGCTATGGCTACACCTTC | CASSQGTGGYGYTF
TRBJ1-2 | . | TRBV19 | . | TGTGCCAGTAGTTCCCACAGGAGAACCTTTCCTGGCTACACCTTC | CASSSHRRTFPGYTF
TRBJ1-1 | once | TRBV10-3 | . | TGTGCCATCAGTGAGATCAGGGGTATTGAAGCTTTCTTT | CAISEIRGIEAFF
TRBJ1-2 | . | TRBV20-1 | TRBD1 | TGCAGCGCCCCGGGACAGGGGGCAGGCACCTTC | CSAPGQGAGTF
TRBJ1-2 | once | TRBV18 | . | TGTGCCAGCTCAGAGGAAGCGGGGCGCGGCGGCTATGGCTACACCTTC | CASSEEAGRGGYGYTF
TRBJ1-2 | . | TRBV11-2 | TRBD1 | TGTGCCGTTGACAGGGGACCCTATGGCTACACCTTC | CAVDRGPYGYTF
TRBJ1-2 | . | TRBV7-2 | . | TGTGCCAGCAGCTTCACCAGGGATCCAGTCTATGGCTACACCTTC | CASSFTRDPVYGYTF
TRBJ2-1 | . | TRBV19 | . | TGTGCCAGTAGTATGTACAATGATGGGCAGTTCTTC | CASSMYNDGQFF
TRBJ2-7 | . | TRBV5-1 | . | TGCGCCAGCAGCTTGTTGTATGGCCCCTACGAGCAGTACTTC | CASSLLYGPYEQYF
TRBJ2-2 | . | TRBV18 | . | TGTGCCAGCTCAGTACAATCGGACAGTTCGAACACCGGGGAGCTGTTTTTT | CASSVQSDSSNTGELFF
TRBJ1-6 | . | TRBV7-2 | TRBD1 | TGTGCCAGCAGCTTAGGACAGGGTAGCCATTCACCCCTCCACTTT | CASSLGQGSHSPLHF
TRBJ1-1 | . | TRBV13 | . | TGTGCCAGCAGCTTTAACCCCCGGACAGTGAACACTGAAGCTTTCTTT | CASSFNPRTVNTEAFF
TRBJ2-3 | . | TRBV7-3 | TRBD2 | TGTGCCAGCAGCTTAGGGAGGGCGGGTGAAGGTACGCAGTATTTT | CASSLGRAGEGTQYF
TRBJ2-7 | . | TRBV27 | TRBD1 | TGTGCCAGCAGTGCGTCCGGGACAGGGTGGTACGAGCAGTACTTC | CASSASGTGWYEQYF
TRBJ1-4 | . | TRBV5-1 | TRBD1 | TGCGCCAGCAGCTTGGCCCGGACAGGCCAGAATGAAAAACTGTTTTTT | CASSLARTGQNEKLFF
TRBJ1-2 | few | TRBV30 | TRBD1 | TGTGCCTGGAGTGATCCCAGACAGGGCGCCTATGGCTACACCTTC | CAWSDPRQGAYGYTF
TRBJ2-7 | . | TRBV4-1 | . | TGCGCCAGCAGCCAAGGACCCCGTTGGGGGGCCTACGAGCAGTACTTC | CASSQGPRWGAYEQYF
TRBJ2-5 | once | TRBV27 | TRBD2 | TGTGCCAGCAGTGCAGGCGGGGGAACCCAAGAGACCCAGTACTTC | CASSAGGGTQETQYF
TRBJ2-7 | once | TRBV30 | TRBD2 | TGTGCCTGGAGTAATCTAGCGGGCGCATACGAGCAGTACTTC | CAWSNLAGAYEQYF
TRBJ2-7 | once | TRBV4-2 | TRBD1 | TGTGCCAGCAGCCCCTCACCACCGGACAGGGTGTGGGGCTACGAGCAGTACTTC | CASSPSPPDRVWGYEQYF
TRBJ1-2 | . | TRBV7-2 | . | TGTGCCAGCAGCTTAGCGGGCGGGGGCCTGACCAACTATGGCTACACCTTC | CASSLAGGGLTNYGYTF
TRBJ1-6 | . | TRBV4-1 | . | TGCGCCAGCAGCCCTTCGGGGATCGGGGTACCGAGCTCCTATAATTCACCCCTCCACTTT | CASSPSGIGVPSSYNSPLHF
TRBJ2-7 | . | TRBV6-2/TRBV6-3 | TRBD1 | TGTGCCAGCAGTTACTCGGACAGGGGCTACGAGCAGTACTTC | CASSYSDRGYEQYF
TRBJ2-3 | . | TRBV6-5 | . | TGTGCCAGCAGTTACCGCGGGGCCAAACTAGATACGCAGTATTTT | CASSYRGAKLDTQYF
TRBJ1-1 | . | TRBV9 | TRBD1 | TGTGCCAGCAGCTCGCGACAGGGGACTGAAGCTTTCTTT | CASSSRQGTEAFF
TRBJ2-7 | . | TRBV13 | . | TGTGCCAGCAGCCCGACAGGCCCCAACGGCTACGAGCAGTACTTC | CASSPTGPNGYEQYF
TRBJ2-7 | few | TRBV4-1 | . | TGCGCCAGCAGCCAAGCGGACCAGGGGCCCTACGAGCAGTACTTC | CASSQADQGPYEQYF
TRBJ1-2 | . | TRBV27 | . | TGTGCCAGCTACTCCTCGGGCTATGGCTACACCTTC | CASYSSGYGYTF
TRBJ2-7 | . | TRBV6-5 | . | TGTGCCAGCAGTACTCACGGGTACGAGCAGTACTTC | CASSTHGYEQYF
TRBJ1-2 | . | TRBV11-2 | . | TGTGCCAGCAGCTTCAGGGTAGGTCCCTATGGCTACACCTTC | CASSFRVGPYGYTF
TRBJ1-5 | . | TRBV18 | . | TGTGCCAGCTCACCACGGGCCGGACAGCCCCAGCATTTT | CASSPRAGQPQHF
TRBJ1-4 | few | TRBV6-5 | TRBD1 | TGTGCCAGCCGCATAGACAGGGTTGGGGAAAAACTGTTTTTT | CASRIDRVGEKLFF
TRBJ2-1 | . | TRBV6-5 | . | TGTGCCAGCAGCCCCGGGGCCACAGGGTACAATGAGCAGTTCTTC | CASSPGATGYNEQFF
TRBJ2-3 | . | TRBV9 | TRBD1 | TGTGCCAGCAGCGCCCAGGGACAGCTGCACACAGATACGCAGTATTTT | CASSAQGQLHTDTQYF
TRBJ1-5 | few | TRBV12-5 | . | TGTGCTAGTGGTTTGAAGGGGAAGCAGCCCCAGCATTTT | CASGLKGKQPQHF
TRBJ1-6 | . | TRBV6-5 | . | TGTGCCAGCAGTTACTCGAGCGGGAGCGGCTCACCCCTCCACTTT | CASSYSSGSGSPLHF